Below, 19 T cell receptor beta chains from the same sample are listed, as sequenced in a study of T cells in Graves' hyperthyroidism and ophthalmopathy (dated 2019 in TCRdb). The library relied on multiplex PCR. Sequencing relied on an Illumina HiSeq 2000. The TCR beta CDR3 regions were amplified from the RNA transcripts. The TCR CDR3 was subjected to a first round of RT-PCR using the HTBI primer set and the Qiagen OneStep RT-PCR kit. The public reads were quality trimmed at Q25 with fastp and then assembled into clones with MiXCR by TCRdb, keeping productive beta chains. Entries are consolidated by CDR3 protein sequence, retaining the most common genes and DNA. For this sample there are about 340,000 distinct CDR3 sequences; roughly 18% appear just once. The biggest ten clones account for 45% to 50% of the sample. Sequenced input: blood. All receptors derive from a woman between 50 and 59 years old with Graves' hyperthyroidism.

This clonotype was seen a few times. The chain links TRBV18 to TRBJ2-5, with D tentatively TRBD1 or TRBD2 (5 bases each). Trimming took 3 bases from V and 5 from J, leaving 19 bases between them. Germline V lookup: CDR1 KGHSH, CDR2 LQKENI. The CDR3 loop spans 16 amino acids. CDR3 in DNA: TGTGCCAGCTCACCGAGTGGGACCTCAACTCCGGAGACCCAGTACTTC. It translates to CASSPSGTSTPETQYF.

This clonotype was picked up many times. CDR3 in amino acids: CASSFGEGNEQFF. CDR3 sequence (DNA): TGTGCCAGCAGTTTCGGGGAGGGCAATGAGCAGTTCTTC. The chain recombines TRBV12-3 or TRBV12-4 with TRBJ2-1; TRBD2 matches at 7 bases. The CDR3 is 13 amino acids. Trimming cost V 3 bases and J 6 bases; bases outside gene matches: 2.

This clonotype was detected only a few times. This sequence joins TRBV29-1 and TRBJ2-1, with TRBD2 identical over 10 bases. With 4 bases clipped from V and 8 bases from J, the junction kept 5 bases outside the gene matches. The germline V gene encodes CDR1 SQVTM and CDR2 ANQGSEA. CDR3 length: 13 amino acids. The CDR3 DNA sequence: TGCAGCGTTGTGAGGACTAGCGGTGATGAGCAGTTCTTC. Protein: CSVVRTSGDEQFF.

Many counts were recorded for this clonotype. The gene calls are TRBV7-8 and TRBJ2-7, with D unresolved. Trimming cost V 2 bases and J 2 bases, with 10 bases left between them. CDR1 is SGHVS and CDR2 is FQNEAQ in the germline V gene. The CDR3 is 14 amino acids. The CDR3 spells CASSLTAYTYEQYF. CDR3 sequence (DNA): TGTGCCAGCAGCTTAACCGCATATACCTACGAGCAGTACTTC.

The table lists this clonotype with many counts. The chain is built from TRBV5-1 and TRBJ2-5, with TRBD1 matching over 9 bases. Germline V gene lookup returns CDR1 SGHRS and CDR2 YFSETQ. V lost 3 bases, J lost 7 bases, and 7 bases stayed unmatched. This CDR3 spans 14 amino acids. The CDR3 protein is CASSSTGGSGTQYF. Here the CDR3 DNA reads TGCGCCAGCAGCTCCACAGGGGGCTCCGGGACCCAGTACTTC.

This clonotype was seen only a few times. This sequence joins TRBV3-1 and TRBJ1-1; the D gene is possibly TRBD1 (5 bases). Trimming pared 1 base from V and 6 bases from J, leaving 12 bases between. The CDR3 is made up of 14 amino acids. The germline V gene has CDR1 LGHDT and CDR2 YNNKEL (reference sequence). CDR3 loop: CASSQVRGYPEAFF. The CDR3 DNA is TGTGCCAGCAGCCAAGTGAGGGGTTACCCTGAAGCTTTCTTT.

The chain employs TRBV20-1 and TRBJ2-1; 11 bases line up with TRBD2. Trimming took 3 bases from V and 6 from J; bases not matched to a gene: 4. The CDR3 runs to 14 residues. CDR1 is DFQATT and CDR2 is SNEGSKA in the germline V gene (reference sequence). CDR3 sequence: CSASSGTSGNEQFF. The CDR3 DNA reads TGCAGTGCTAGTTCCGGGACTAGCGGCAATGAGCAGTTCTTC.

The sample holds a few counts of this clonotype. The rearrangement links TRBV6-1 to TRBJ2-3; 7 bases agree with TRBD2. The CDR3 loop spans 16 amino acids. J was trimmed by 2 bases and V by 6 bases; bases with no gene match: 11. Per germline, CDR1 MNHNS and CDR2 SASEGT. CDR3 loop: CASRGGGRTTTDTQYF. Here the CDR3 DNA reads TGTGCCAGCAGGGGGGGGGGACGGACTACCACAGATACGCAGTATTTT.

There are a few counts of this clonotype. This rearrangement joins TRBV7-3 to TRBJ2-1, with 8 bases matching TRBD2. Germline CDR1 reads SGHTA; CDR2 reads FQGTGA. The CDR3 has 14 amino acids. V shed 5 bases and J 5 bases; nucleotides not matched to a gene: 5. The CDR3 DNA reads TGTGCCAGCAGCCTACTAGCGGATAACAATGAGCAGTTCTTC. The encoded protein is CASSLLADNNEQFF.

This clonotype was seen at least ten times. The chain carries TRBV7-9 and TRBJ2-1; no definite D call. This CDR3 has 15 amino acids. Germline V CDR1 and CDR2: SEHNR, FQNEAQ (reference sequence). V was clipped by 5 bases and J by 3 bases, with 14 bases between them. The CDR3 reads CASSDGPYDYNEQFF. Written as DNA, the CDR3 is TGTGCCAGCAGCGACGGGCCATACGACTACAATGAGCAGTTCTTC.

The V gene is TRBV20-1, the J gene TRBJ1-5; a weak D match, TRBD1 (6 bases). V lost 1 base, J lost 5 bases, and 12 bases lay in between. The CDR3 contains 14 residues. Germline CDR1 DFQATT, CDR2 SNEGSKA (reference sequence). CDR3 in DNA: TGCAGTGCTAGAGGGACAGAGAACTATCAGCCCCAGCATTTT. The encoded protein is CSARGTENYQPQHF.

This clonotype was counted only a few times. The chain uses TRBV3-1 and TRBJ1-1, with no clear D. Trimming cost V 6 bases and J 2 bases, with 10 bases left between them. CDR3 length: 13 amino acids. The germline V gene encodes CDR1 LGHDT and CDR2 YNNKEL (reference sequence). This CDR3 is CASSKEINTEAFF. The CDR3 DNA is TGTGCCAGCAGTAAAGAAATAAACACTGAAGCTTTCTTT.

The V gene is TRBV5-4, the J gene TRBJ1-1, with a tentative D call TRBD1 (6 bases). Germline V gene data show CDR1 as SGHNT and CDR2 as YYREEE (reference sequence). Trimming cost V 0 bases and J 1 base, with 10 bases left between them. The length of the CDR3 is 15 residues. For the CDR3, the DNA is TGTGCCAGCAGCTTGGCAGGGGTTTGGAACACTGAAGCTTTCTTT. This gives the protein CASSLAGVWNTEAFF.

This chain connects TRBV10-3 to TRBJ1-6; D not certain. Per the germline V gene, CDR1 is ENHRY and CDR2 is SYGVKD. Between the trimmed V and J ends, which lost 5 bases and 9 bases, there was a span of 14 bases. This CDR3 region has 14 residues. This CDR3 is CAISLGPEASPLHF. The CDR3, as DNA: TGTGCCATCAGTCTCGGACCGGAGGCTTCACCCCTCCACTTT.

The genes are TRBV6-1 and TRBJ2-7; TRBD2 matches 7 bases. This CDR3 spans 14 amino acids. The V gene's germline CDR1 is MNHNS and CDR2 SASEGT. Trimming at V came to 5 bases and at J to 6 bases, leaving 10 bases not matched to a gene. CDR3 bases: TGTGCCAGCAGTCGGGACTATTTAACCTTCGAGCAGTACTTC. Translated, it gives CASSRDYLTFEQYF.

The chain recombines TRBV20-1 with TRBJ2-2; 7 bases fit TRBD2. There are 14 residues in the CDR3. From germline, CDR1 is DFQATT and CDR2 SNEGSKA (reference sequence). The J segment lost 5 bases and the V segment lost 3 bases, leaving 6 bases of the junction unmatched. This chain's CDR3 is CSARDVGGTGELFF. The CDR3 DNA is TGCAGTGCTAGGGACGTGGGGGGGACCGGGGAGCTGTTTTTT.

This clonotype was counted many times. The CDR3 DNA reads TGTGCCAGCAGCTCCATATCCACAGATACGCAGTATTTT. Translated: CASSSISTDTQYF. The chain couples TRBV7-8 to TRBJ2-3; D remains ambiguous. The CDR3 totals 13 residues. Germline-derived CDR1 and CDR2 are SGHVS and FQNEAQ. V was shortened by 4 bases and J by 2 bases, with 7 bases between the two germline ends.

This clonotype was recorded at least ten times. V gene TRBV5-1 combines with J gene TRBJ1-1; 9 bases are a match to TRBD1. The CDR3 covers 14 residues. The ends lost 4 bases at V and 5 bases at J; junction bases unmatched: 6. The germline gives CDR1 SGHRS, CDR2 YFSETQ. The CDR3 DNA reads as TGCGCCAGCAGCGGTCGACAGGGGGGTACTGAAGCTTTCTTT. As protein: CASSGRQGGTEAFF.

In this sample, this clonotype turned up many times. The CDR3 DNA reads as TGTGCCAGCAGCTCCCCGGTGCGGGGAACCCTGAACACTGAAGCTTTCTTT. This translates into CASSSPVRGTLNTEAFF. This sequence joins TRBV11-2 and TRBJ1-1, with D uncertain. The CDR3 consists of 17 residues. Trimming left V 4 bases short and J 0 bases short, with 18 bases between. The germline CDR1 and CDR2 sequences are SGHAT and FQNNGV.